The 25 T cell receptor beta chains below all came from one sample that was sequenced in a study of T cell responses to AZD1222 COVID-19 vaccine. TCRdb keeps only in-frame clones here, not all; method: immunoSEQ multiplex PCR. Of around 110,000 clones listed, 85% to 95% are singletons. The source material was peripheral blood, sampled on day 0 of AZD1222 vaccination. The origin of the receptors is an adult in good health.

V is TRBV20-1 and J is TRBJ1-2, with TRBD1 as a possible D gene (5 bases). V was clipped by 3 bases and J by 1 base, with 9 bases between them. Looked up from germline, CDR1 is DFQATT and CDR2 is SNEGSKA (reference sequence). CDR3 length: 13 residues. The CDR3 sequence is CSASVGGNYGYTF. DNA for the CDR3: TGCAGTGCTAGTGTCGGGGGTAACTATGGCTACACCTTC.

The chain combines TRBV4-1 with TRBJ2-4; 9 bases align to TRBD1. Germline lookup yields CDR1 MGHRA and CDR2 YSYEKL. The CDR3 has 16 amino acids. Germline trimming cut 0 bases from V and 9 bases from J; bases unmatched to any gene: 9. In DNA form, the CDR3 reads TGCGCCAGCAGCCAAGATGCGGGGACAGGGAGGACCATTCAGTACTTC. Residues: CASSQDAGTGRTIQYF.

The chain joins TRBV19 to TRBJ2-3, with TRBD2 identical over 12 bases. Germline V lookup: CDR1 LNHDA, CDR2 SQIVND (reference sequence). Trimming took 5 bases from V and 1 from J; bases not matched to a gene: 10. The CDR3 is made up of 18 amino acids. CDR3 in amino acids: CASSRSSGRGFGTDTQYF. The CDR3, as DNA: TGTGCCAGTAGTCGGTCTAGCGGGAGGGGCTTTGGCACAGATACGCAGTATTTT.

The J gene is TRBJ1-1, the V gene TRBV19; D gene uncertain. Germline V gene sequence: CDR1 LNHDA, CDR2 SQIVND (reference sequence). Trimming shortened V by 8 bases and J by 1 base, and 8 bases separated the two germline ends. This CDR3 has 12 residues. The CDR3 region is CASLGWNTEAFF. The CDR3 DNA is TGTGCCAGTCTAGGATGGAACACTGAAGCTTTCTTT. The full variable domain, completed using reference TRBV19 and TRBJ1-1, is DGGITQSPKYLFRKEGQNVTLSCEQNLNHDAMYWYRQDPGQGLRLIYYSQIVNDFQKGDIAEGYSVSREKKESFPLTVTSAQKNPTAFYLCASLGWNTEAFFGQGTRLTVV.

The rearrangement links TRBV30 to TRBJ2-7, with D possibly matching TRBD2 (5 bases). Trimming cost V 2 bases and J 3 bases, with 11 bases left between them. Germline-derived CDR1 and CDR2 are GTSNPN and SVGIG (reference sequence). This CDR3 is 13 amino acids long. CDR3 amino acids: CAWSRPRGYEQYV. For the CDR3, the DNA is TGTGCCTGGAGTAGGCCCCGGGGCTACGAGCAGTACGTC.

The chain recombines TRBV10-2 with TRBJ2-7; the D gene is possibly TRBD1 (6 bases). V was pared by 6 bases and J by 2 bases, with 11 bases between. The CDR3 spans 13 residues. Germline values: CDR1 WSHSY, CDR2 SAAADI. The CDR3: CASRRTGTYEQYF. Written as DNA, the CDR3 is TGCGCCAGCAGACGTACAGGGACCTACGAGCAGTACTTC.

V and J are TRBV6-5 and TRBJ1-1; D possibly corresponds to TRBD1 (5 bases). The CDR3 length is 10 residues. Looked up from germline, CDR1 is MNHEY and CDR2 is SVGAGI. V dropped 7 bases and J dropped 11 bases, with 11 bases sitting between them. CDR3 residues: CASIRGLAFF. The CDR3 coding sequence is TGTGCCAGCATACGGGGGTTGGCTTTCTTT.

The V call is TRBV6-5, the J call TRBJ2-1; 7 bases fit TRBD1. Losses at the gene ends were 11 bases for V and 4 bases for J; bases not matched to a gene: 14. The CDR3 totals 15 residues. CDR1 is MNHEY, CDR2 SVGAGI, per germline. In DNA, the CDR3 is TGTGCCCACTCTGAGGGGCCAGGGGGTTACAATGAGCAGTTCTTC. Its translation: CAHSEGPGGYNEQFF.

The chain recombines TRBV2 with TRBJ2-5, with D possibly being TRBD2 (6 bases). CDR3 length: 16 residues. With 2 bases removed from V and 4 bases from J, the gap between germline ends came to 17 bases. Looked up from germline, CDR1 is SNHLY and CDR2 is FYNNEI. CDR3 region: CASSERVGGQTETQYF. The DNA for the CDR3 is TGTGCCAGCAGTGAAAGGGTGGGGGGTCAGACAGAGACCCAGTACTTC.

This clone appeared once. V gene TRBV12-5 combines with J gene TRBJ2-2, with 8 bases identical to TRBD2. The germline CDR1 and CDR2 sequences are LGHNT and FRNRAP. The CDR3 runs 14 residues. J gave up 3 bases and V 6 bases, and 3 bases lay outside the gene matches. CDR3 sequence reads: CASGPGRDTGELFF. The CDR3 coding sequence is TGTGCTAGTGGCCCCGGGAGGGACACCGGGGAGCTGTTTTTT.

The CDR3 nucleotides are TGTGCCAGCAGACCAGGGTTCTCTGGAAACACCATATATTTT. It yields the protein CASRPGFSGNTIYF. The chain recombines TRBV27 with TRBJ1-3; the D gene is possibly TRBD1 (5 bases). The CDR3 is 14 amino acids. Germline values: CDR1 MNHEY, CDR2 SMNVEV (reference sequence). V was cut by 6 bases and J by 0 bases, with 9 bases left in between.

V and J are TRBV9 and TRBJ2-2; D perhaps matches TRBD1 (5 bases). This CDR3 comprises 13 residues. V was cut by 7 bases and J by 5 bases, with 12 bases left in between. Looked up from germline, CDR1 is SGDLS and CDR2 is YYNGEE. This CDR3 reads CASRKSGTGELFF. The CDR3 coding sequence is TGTGCCAGCCGAAAGTCAGGGACCGGGGAGCTGTTTTTT.

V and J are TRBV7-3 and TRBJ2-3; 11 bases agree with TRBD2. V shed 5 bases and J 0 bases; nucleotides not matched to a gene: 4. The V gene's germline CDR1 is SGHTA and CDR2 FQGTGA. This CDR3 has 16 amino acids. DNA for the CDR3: TGTGCCAGCAGCGAGGGACTAGCGGTGAGCACAGATACGCAGTATTTT. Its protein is CASSEGLAVSTDTQYF. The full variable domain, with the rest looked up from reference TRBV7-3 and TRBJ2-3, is GAGVSQTPSNKVTEKGKYVELRCDPISGHTALYWYRQSLGQGPEFLIYFQGTGAADDSGLPNDRFFAVRPEGSVSTLKIQRTERGDSAVYLCASSEGLAVSTDTQYFGPGTRLTVL.

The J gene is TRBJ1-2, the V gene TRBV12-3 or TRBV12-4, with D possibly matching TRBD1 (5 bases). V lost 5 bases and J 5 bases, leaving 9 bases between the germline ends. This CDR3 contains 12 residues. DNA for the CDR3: TGTGCCAGCAGTGTAACAGGTTATGGCTACACCTTC. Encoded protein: CASSVTGYGYTF.

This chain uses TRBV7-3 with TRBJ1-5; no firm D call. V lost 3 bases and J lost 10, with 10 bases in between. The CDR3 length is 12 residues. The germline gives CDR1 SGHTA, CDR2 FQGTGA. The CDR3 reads CASSFLMQPQHF. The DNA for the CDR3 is TGTGCCAGCAGCTTTCTTATGCAACCCCAGCATTTT.

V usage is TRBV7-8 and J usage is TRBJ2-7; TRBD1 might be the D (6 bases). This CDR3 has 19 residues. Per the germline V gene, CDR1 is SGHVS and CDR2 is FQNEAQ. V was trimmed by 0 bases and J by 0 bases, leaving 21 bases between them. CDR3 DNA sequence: TGTGCCAGCAGCTTAGCCGCGCCAGGGGCCTTCCTATCCTCCTACGAGCAGTACTTC. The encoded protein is CASSLAAPGAFLSSYEQYF.

CDR3 nucleotide sequence: TGTGCCAGCAGCCAGGTCCCTGGGGCTGAAGCTTTCTTT. Translation: CASSQVPGAEAFF. V and J are TRBV5-5 and TRBJ1-1, with D uncertain. Germline V gene sequence: CDR1 SGHKS, CDR2 YYEKEE (reference sequence). V lost 4 bases and J lost 6, with 13 bases in between. The CDR3 covers 13 residues.

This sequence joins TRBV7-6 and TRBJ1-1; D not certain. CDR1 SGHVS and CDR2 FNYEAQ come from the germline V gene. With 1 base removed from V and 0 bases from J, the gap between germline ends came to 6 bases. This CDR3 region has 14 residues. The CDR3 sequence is CASSLGNMNTEAFF. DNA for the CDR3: TGTGCCAGCAGCTTAGGCAATATGAACACTGAAGCTTTCTTT.

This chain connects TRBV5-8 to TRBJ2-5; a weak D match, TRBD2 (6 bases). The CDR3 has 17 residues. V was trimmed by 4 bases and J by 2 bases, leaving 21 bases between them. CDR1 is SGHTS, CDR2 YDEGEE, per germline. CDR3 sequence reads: CASSVGLQLGGQETQYF. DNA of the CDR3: TGTGCCAGCAGCGTGGGTCTTCAACTTGGGGGGCAAGAGACCCAGTACTTC.

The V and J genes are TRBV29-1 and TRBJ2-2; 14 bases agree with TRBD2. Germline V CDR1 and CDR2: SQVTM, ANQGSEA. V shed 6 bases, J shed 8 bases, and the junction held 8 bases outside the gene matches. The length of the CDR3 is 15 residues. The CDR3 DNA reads TGCAGCGTGGTGACTAGCGGGAGGGGGTCAGGGGAGCTGTTTTTT. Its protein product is CSVVTSGRGSGELFF.

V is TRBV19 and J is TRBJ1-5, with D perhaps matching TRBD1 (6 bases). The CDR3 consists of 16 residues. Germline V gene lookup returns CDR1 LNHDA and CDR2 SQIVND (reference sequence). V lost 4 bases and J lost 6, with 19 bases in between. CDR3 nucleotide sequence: TGTGCCAGTAGTACAGGGGATCGGGGGTTCGGTCAGCCCCAGCATTTT. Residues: CASSTGDRGFGQPQHF.

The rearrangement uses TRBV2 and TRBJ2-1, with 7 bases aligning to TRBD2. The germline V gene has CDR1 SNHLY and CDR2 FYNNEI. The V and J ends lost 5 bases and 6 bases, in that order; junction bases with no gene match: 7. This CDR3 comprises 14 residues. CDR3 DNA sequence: TGTGCCAGCAGTTCAAGACTAGCCGGCAATGAGCAGTTCTTC. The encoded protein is CASSSRLAGNEQFF.

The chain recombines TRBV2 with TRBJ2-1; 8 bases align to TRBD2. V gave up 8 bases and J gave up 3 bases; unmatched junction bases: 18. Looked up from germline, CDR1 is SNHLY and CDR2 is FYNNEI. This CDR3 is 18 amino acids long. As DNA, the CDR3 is TGTGCCAGCGGGGCCGGGGCTAGCGGGCGACAAAACTACAATGAGCAGTTCTTC. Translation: CASGAGASGRQNYNEQFF. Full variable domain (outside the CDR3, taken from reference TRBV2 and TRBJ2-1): EPEVTQTPSHQVTQMGQEVILRCVPISNHLYFYWYRQILGQKVEFLVSFYNNEISEKSEIFDDQFSVERPDGSNFTLKIRSTKLEDSAMYFCASGAGASGRQNYNEQFFGPGTRLTVL.

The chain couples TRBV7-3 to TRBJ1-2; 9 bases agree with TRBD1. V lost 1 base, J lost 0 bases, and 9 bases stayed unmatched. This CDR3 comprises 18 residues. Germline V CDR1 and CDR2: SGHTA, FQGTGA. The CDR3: CASSLNPPGTGTNYGYTF. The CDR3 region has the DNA TGTGCCAGCAGCTTAAATCCTCCCGGGACAGGGACTAACTATGGCTACACCTTC.

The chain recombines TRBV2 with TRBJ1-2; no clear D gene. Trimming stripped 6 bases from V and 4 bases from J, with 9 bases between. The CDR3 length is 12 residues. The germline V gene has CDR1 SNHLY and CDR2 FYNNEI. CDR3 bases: TGTGCCAGCAGGCCGGACCTCTATGGCTACACCTTC. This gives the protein CASRPDLYGYTF. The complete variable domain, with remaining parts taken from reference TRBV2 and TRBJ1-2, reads EPEVTQTPSHQVTQMGQEVILRCVPISNHLYFYWYRQILGQKVEFLVSFYNNEISEKSEIFDDQFSVERPDGSNFTLKIRSTKLEDSAMYFCASRPDLYGYTFGSGTRLTVV.